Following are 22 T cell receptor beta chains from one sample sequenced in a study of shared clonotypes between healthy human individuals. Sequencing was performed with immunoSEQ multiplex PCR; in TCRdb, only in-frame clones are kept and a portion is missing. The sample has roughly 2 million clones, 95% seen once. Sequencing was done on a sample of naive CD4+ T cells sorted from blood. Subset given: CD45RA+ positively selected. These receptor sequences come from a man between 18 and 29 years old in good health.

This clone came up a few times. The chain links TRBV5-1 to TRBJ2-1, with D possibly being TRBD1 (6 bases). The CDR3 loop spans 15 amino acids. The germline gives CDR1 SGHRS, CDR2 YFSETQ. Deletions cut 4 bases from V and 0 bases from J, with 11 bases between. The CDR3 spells CASSPVTGSYNEQFF. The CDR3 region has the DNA TGCGCCAGCAGCCCTGTGACAGGCTCCTACAATGAGCAGTTCTTC.

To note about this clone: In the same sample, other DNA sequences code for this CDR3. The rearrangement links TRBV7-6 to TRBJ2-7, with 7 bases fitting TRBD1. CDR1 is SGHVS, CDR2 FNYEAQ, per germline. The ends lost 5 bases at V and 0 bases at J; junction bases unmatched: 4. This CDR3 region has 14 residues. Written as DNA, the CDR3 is TGTGCCAGCAGCCCACGGACAGGCTCCTACGAGCAGTACTTC. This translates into CASSPRTGSYEQYF.

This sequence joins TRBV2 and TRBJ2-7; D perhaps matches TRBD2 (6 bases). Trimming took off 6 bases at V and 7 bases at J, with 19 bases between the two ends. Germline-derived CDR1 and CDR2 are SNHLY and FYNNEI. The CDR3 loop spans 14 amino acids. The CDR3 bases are TGTGCCAGCAGGATTCACGGGCAGGGAGGAGAGCAGTACTTC. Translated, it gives CASRIHGQGGEQYF.

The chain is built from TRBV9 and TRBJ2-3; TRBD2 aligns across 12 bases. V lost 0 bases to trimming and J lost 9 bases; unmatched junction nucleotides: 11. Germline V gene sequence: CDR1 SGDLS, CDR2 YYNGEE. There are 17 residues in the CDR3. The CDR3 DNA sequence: TGTGCCAGCAGCGTAGCTTTTGCTAGCGGGGGGGCCGAGACGCAGTATTTT. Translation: CASSVAFASGGAETQYF.

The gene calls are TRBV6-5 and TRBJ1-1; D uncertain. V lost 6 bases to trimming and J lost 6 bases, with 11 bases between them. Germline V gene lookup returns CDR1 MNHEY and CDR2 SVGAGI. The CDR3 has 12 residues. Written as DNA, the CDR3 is TGTGCCAGCAGCCCGCCACGCGCTGAAGCTTTCTTT. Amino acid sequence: CASSPPRAEAFF.

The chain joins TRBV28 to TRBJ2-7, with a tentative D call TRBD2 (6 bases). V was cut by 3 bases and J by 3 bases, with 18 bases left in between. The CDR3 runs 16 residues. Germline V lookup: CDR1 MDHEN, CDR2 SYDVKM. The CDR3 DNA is TGTGCCAGCAGTTTGGCTAATCCTAGGGGAGGCTACGAGCAGTACTTC. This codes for CASSLANPRGGYEQYF. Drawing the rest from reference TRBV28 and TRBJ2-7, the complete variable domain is DVKVTQSSRYLVKRTGEKVFLECVQDMDHENMFWYRQDPGLGLRLIYFSYDVKMKEKGDIPEGYSVSREKKERFSLILESASTNQTSMYLCASSLANPRGGYEQYFGPGTRLTVT.

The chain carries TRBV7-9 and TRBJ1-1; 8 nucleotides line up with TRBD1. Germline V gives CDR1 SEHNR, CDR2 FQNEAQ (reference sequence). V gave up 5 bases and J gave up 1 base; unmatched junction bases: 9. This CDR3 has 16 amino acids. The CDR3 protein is CASSTPQGTGNTEAFF. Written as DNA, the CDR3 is TGTGCCAGCAGCACCCCGCAGGGGACAGGGAACACTGAAGCTTTCTTT.

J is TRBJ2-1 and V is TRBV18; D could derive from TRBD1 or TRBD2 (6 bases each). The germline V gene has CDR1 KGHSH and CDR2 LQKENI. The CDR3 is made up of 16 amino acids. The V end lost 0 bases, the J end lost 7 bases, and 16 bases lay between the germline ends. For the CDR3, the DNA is TGTGCCAGCTCACCACCGTCCTGGGGGGCGGGGAATGAGCAGTTCTTC. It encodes CASSPPSWGAGNEQFF.

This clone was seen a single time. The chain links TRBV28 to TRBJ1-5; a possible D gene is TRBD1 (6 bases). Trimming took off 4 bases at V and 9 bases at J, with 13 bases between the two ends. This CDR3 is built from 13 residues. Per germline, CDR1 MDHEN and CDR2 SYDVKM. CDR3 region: CASSWLQGPPQHF. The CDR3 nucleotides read TGTGCCAGCAGTTGGCTACAGGGTCCGCCCCAGCATTTT.

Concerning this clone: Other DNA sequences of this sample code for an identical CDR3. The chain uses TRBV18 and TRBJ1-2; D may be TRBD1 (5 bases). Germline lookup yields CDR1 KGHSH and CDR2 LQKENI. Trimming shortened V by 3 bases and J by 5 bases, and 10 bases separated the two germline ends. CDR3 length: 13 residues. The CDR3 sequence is CASSPPGVYGYTF. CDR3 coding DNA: TGTGCCAGCTCACCCCCGGGGGTTTATGGCTACACCTTC. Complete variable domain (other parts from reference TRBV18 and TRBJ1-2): NAGVMQNPRHLVRRRGQEARLRCSPMKGHSHVYWYRQLPEEGLKFMVYLQKENIIDESGMPKERFSAEFPKEGPSILRIQQVVRGDSAAYFCASSPPGVYGYTFGSGTRLTVV.

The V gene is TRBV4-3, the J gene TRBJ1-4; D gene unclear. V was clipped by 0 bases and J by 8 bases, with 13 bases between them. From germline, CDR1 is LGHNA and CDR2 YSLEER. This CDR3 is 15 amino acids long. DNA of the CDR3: TGCGCCAGCAGCCAAGAGAATTCGGGGATCGAAAAACTGTTTTTT. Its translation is CASSQENSGIEKLFF.

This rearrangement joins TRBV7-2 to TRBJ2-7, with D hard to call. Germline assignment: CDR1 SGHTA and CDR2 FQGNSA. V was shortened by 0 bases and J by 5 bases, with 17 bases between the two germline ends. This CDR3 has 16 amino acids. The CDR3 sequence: CASSLAPMGNDHEQYF. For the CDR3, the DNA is TGTGCCAGCAGCTTAGCCCCGATGGGAAATGACCACGAGCAGTACTTC.

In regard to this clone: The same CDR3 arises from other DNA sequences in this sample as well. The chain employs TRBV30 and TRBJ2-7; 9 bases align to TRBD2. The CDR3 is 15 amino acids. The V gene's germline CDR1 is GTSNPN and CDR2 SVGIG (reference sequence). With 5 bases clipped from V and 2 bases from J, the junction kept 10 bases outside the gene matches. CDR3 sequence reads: CAWGRLAGPPYEQYF. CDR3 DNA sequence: TGTGCCTGGGGGCGTCTAGCGGGACCCCCCTACGAGCAGTACTTC. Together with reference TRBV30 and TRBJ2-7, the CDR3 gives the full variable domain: SQTIHQWPATLVQPVGSPLSLECTVEGTSNPNLYWYRQAAGRGLQLLFYSVGIGQISSEVPQNLSASRPQDRQFILSSKKLLLSDSGFYLCAWGRLAGPPYEQYFGPGTRLTVT.

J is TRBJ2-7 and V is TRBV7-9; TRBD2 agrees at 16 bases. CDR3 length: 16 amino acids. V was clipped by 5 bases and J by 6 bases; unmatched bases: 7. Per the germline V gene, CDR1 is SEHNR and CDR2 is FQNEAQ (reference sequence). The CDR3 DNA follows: TGTGCCAGCAGCCAATCCGGGACTAGCGGGAGGGTCGAGCAGTACTTC. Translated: CASSQSGTSGRVEQYF.

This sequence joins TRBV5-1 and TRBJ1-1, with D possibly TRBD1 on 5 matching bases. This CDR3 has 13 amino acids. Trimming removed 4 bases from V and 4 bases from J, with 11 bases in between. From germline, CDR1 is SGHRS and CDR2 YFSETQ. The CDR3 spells CASSPRQSTEAFF. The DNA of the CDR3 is TGCGCCAGCAGCCCCCGACAGAGCACTGAAGCTTTCTTT.

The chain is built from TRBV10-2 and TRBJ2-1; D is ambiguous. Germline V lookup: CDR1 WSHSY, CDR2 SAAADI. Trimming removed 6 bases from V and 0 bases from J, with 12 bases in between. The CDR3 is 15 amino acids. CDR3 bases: TGCGCCAGCAGCCCGGACCTCTTCTCCTACAATGAGCAGTTCTTC. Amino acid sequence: CASSPDLFSYNEQFF.

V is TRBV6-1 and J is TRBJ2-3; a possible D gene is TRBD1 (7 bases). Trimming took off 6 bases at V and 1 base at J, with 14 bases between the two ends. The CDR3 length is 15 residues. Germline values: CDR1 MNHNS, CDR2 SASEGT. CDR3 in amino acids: CASRGGRGGTDTQYF. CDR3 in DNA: TGTGCCAGCAGGGGCGGCAGGGGGGGCACAGATACGCAGTATTTT.

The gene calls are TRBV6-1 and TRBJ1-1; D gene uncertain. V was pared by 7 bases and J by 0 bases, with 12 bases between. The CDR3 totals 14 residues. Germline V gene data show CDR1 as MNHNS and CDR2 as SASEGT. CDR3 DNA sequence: TGTGCCAGCACCAATCGGCTAATGAACACTGAAGCTTTCTTT. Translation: CASTNRLMNTEAFF.

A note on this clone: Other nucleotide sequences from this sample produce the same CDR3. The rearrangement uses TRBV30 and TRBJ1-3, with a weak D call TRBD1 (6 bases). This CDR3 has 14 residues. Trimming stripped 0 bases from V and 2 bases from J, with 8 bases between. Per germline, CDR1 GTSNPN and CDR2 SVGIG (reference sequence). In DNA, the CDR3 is TGTGCCTGGAGTGTAAACAGGGCTGGAAACACCATATATTTT. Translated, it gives CAWSVNRAGNTIYF.

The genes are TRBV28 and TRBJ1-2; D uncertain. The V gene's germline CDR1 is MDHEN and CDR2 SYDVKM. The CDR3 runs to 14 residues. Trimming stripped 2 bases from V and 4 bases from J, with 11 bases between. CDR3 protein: CASSLIAGSYGYTF. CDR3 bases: TGTGCCAGCAGTTTAATTGCAGGCAGCTATGGCTACACCTTC.

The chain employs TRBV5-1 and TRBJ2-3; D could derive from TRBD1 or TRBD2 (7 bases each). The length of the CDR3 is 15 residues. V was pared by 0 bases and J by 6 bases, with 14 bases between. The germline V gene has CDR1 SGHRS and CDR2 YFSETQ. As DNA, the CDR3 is TGCGCCAGCAGCTTGGTTTCAGGGGGGGTGGATACGCAGTATTTT. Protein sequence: CASSLVSGGVDTQYF.

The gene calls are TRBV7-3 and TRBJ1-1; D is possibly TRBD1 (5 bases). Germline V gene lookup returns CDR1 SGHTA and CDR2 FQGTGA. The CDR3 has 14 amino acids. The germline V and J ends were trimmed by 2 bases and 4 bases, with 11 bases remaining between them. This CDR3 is CASSLQGTGTEAFF. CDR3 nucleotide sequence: TGTGCCAGCAGCTTACAGGGTACCGGCACTGAAGCTTTCTTT.